One and the same sample provided the 25 T cell receptor beta chains below, sequenced in a study of blood T cell repertoires in COVID-19. Data came from immunoSEQ multiplex PCR; TCRdb stores just in-frame clones and leaves some out. Found here are a few hundred thousand clones, 80% to 90% of them singletons; the top ten hold approximately 4%. Sample: PBMCs or T cells enriched from blood (not recorded which). The receptors come from a woman between 40 and 55 years old with acute COVID-19.

The V gene is TRBV20-1, the J gene TRBJ1-2; D unclear. Trimming took off 3 bases at V and 5 bases at J, with 7 bases between the two ends. Per germline, CDR1 DFQATT and CDR2 SNEGSKA (reference sequence). The CDR3 has 11 residues. The CDR3 DNA is TGCAGTGCTAGGCAACTTTATGGCTACACCTTC. Its protein is CSARQLYGYTF.

The J gene is TRBJ2-2, the V gene TRBV6-2 or TRBV6-3; weak D call: TRBD2 (6 bases). The V gene lost 0 bases and the J gene lost 7 bases, with 12 bases spanning the gap. Looked up from germline, CDR1 is MNHEY and CDR2 is SVGEGT. The CDR3 is 15 residues long. CDR3 sequence reads: CASSYSGGVGGELFF. As DNA, the CDR3 is TGTGCCAGCAGTTACTCGGGGGGAGTCGGCGGGGAGCTGTTTTTT.

This chain joins TRBV6-2 or TRBV6-3 and TRBJ2-1; TRBD2 agrees at 11 bases. The germline CDR1 and CDR2 sequences are MNHEY and SVGEGT. V gave up 5 bases and J gave up 0 bases; unmatched junction bases: 9. CDR3 size: 18 residues. The CDR3 spells CASSAGTSGSLSYNEQFF. CDR3 DNA sequence: TGTGCCAGCAGTGCCGGGACTAGCGGTTCTCTCTCCTACAATGAGCAGTTCTTC.

In this sample, this clone turned up a few times. The chain recombines TRBV6-2 or TRBV6-3 with TRBJ1-6; D unresolved. The CDR3 totals 18 residues. Germline assignment: CDR1 MNHEY and CDR2 SVGEGT. V gave up 2 bases and J gave up 0 bases, with 14 bases separating them. The CDR3 coding sequence is TGTGCCAGCAGTTACGACATCGTTTTGAGCTCCTATAATTCACCCCTCCACTTT. This gives the protein CASSYDIVLSSYNSPLHF.

This clone was observed a handful of times. This chain connects TRBV5-5 to TRBJ1-5, with D possibly being TRBD1 (6 bases). This CDR3 comprises 14 residues. CDR1 and CDR2 from the germline V gene are SGHKS and YYEKEE (reference sequence). V was pared by 1 base and J by 4 bases, with 9 bases between. The CDR3 DNA reads as TGTGCCAGCAGCTTGACAGGGCTTAATCAGCCCCAGCATTTT. Translated, it gives CASSLTGLNQPQHF.

This chain links TRBV4-3 with TRBJ2-7, with D possibly being TRBD2 (6 bases). From germline, CDR1 is LGHNA and CDR2 YSLEER. V lost 1 base and J lost 6, with 13 bases in between. The CDR3 totals 14 residues. The CDR3 reads CASSQARRGGEQYF. For the CDR3, the DNA is TGCGCCAGCAGCCAAGCCAGGCGGGGCGGCGAGCAGTACTTC.

The V call is TRBV28, the J call TRBJ2-1, with no clear D. V dropped 5 bases and J dropped 1 base, with 12 bases sitting between them. Germline CDR1 and CDR2: MDHEN and SYDVKM. This CDR3 region has 15 residues. The CDR3 DNA is TGTGCCAGCAGTAAGCCGGGTAGTTCCTACAATGAGCAGTTCTTC. It specifies CASSKPGSSYNEQFF.

V usage is TRBV6-2 or TRBV6-3 and J usage is TRBJ1-2; D uncertain. There are 13 residues in the CDR3. Germline CDR1 is MNHEY and CDR2 is SVGEGT. V gave up 4 bases and J gave up 5 bases, with 11 bases separating them. CDR3 sequence (DNA): TGTGCCAGCAGTTCACAGATCGCTTATGGCTACACCTTC. It specifies CASSSQIAYGYTF.

The V and J genes are TRBV5-1 and TRBJ2-3, with no clear D. The CDR3 runs to 15 residues. V lost 5 bases and J lost 4, with 17 bases in between. Germline-derived CDR1 and CDR2 are SGHRS and YFSETQ. CDR3 DNA sequence: TGCGCCAGCAGAACGGGTTTAGTAGTAGCAGATACGCAGTATTTT. Translated, it gives CASRTGLVVADTQYF.

The chain has TRBV5-8 and TRBJ2-7, with 8 nucleotides matching TRBD1. V was pared by 2 bases and J by 2 bases, with 6 bases of the junction left unmatched. The CDR3 has 15 residues. Germline V gene lookup returns CDR1 SGHTS and CDR2 YDEGEE. The CDR3 DNA follows: TGTGCCAGCAGCTTTTCCGGACAGGGCGCCTACGAGCAGTACTTC. It is translated as CASSFSGQGAYEQYF.

The chain joins TRBV19 to TRBJ1-4, with 7 positions matching TRBD1. The J segment lost 7 bases and the V segment lost 5 bases, leaving 10 bases of the junction unmatched. Germline lookup yields CDR1 LNHDA and CDR2 SQIVND (reference sequence). The CDR3 runs to 15 residues. CDR3 DNA sequence: TGTGCCAGTAGTGTTCACAGGGGTGAGAGTGAAAAACTGTTTTTT. It translates to CASSVHRGESEKLFF.

V gene TRBV18 combines with J gene TRBJ1-5; weak D call: TRBD1 (5 bases). This CDR3 has 15 amino acids. CDR1 and CDR2 from the germline V gene are KGHSH and LQKENI. V gave up 1 base and J gave up 7 bases, with 14 bases separating them. CDR3 residues: CASSPREGAGQPQHF. The CDR3 DNA reads TGTGCCAGCTCACCACGGGAAGGGGCGGGACAGCCCCAGCATTTT.

The chain links TRBV4-2 to TRBJ2-1; 9 bases match TRBD2. The CDR3 totals 16 residues. J gave up 4 bases and V 10 bases, and 14 bases lay outside the gene matches. From germline, CDR1 is LGHNA and CDR2 YNFKEQ. This CDR3 reads CATQQAGGQFYNEQFF. For the CDR3, the DNA is TGTGCCACCCAGCAGGCGGGGGGGCAGTTTTACAATGAGCAGTTCTTC.

The V gene is TRBV7-9, the J gene TRBJ2-7, with 8 bases fitting TRBD2. This CDR3 spans 16 amino acids. Germline loops: CDR1 SEHNR, CDR2 FQNEAQ (reference sequence). With V trimmed by 5 bases and J by 3 bases, 12 bases remained unmatched. CDR3 DNA: TGTGCCAGCAGCCCCGGGGGGGTAGGGTCCTACTACGAGCAGTACTTC. This gives the protein CASSPGGVGSYYEQYF.

Turning to this clone: Other DNA sequences within the sample encode an identical CDR3. The CDR3 here is CASSIGGNYGYTF. The CDR3 coding sequence is TGTGCCAGTAGTATAGGGGGCAATTATGGCTACACCTTC. The V gene is TRBV19, the J gene TRBJ1-2, with D perhaps matching TRBD1 (5 bases). The V gene's germline CDR1 is LNHDA and CDR2 SQIVND (reference sequence). V lost 1 base and J lost 5, with 8 bases in between. This CDR3 is built from 13 residues.

This clone was observed a single time. This chain joins TRBV2 and TRBJ2-7; D unresolved. V lost 3 bases and J lost 0, with 6 bases in between. CDR3 length: 13 amino acids. Germline loops: CDR1 SNHLY, CDR2 FYNNEI. This CDR3 is CASSDTHSYEQYF. The CDR3 DNA follows: TGTGCCAGCAGTGACACACACTCCTACGAGCAGTACTTC.

The gene calls are TRBV4-1 and TRBJ2-3; 12 bases align to TRBD2. The CDR3 extends over 16 amino acids. Germline lookup yields CDR1 MGHRA and CDR2 YSYEKL. V trimming: 4 bases; J trimming: 2 bases; junction bases outside the gene matches: 4. CDR3 region: CASSLGTSGFTDTQYF. CDR3 nucleotides: TGCGCCAGCAGCCTTGGGACTAGCGGGTTCACAGATACGCAGTATTTT.

The chain joins TRBV6-2 or TRBV6-3 to TRBJ2-2, with TRBD2 matching 12 bases. The CDR3 runs 18 residues. The J segment lost 5 bases and the V segment lost 5 bases, leaving 12 bases of the junction unmatched. The germline gives CDR1 MNHEY, CDR2 SVGEGT. The CDR3 loop is CASSDPRSSGGATGELFF. CDR3 coding DNA: TGTGCCAGCAGTGACCCACGATCTAGCGGGGGGGCTACCGGGGAGCTGTTTTTT.

The J gene is TRBJ1-3, the V gene TRBV18; D possibly corresponds to TRBD1 (5 bases). The CDR3 covers 16 residues. The V end was cut by 8 bases, the J end by 4 bases, with 21 bases between. Germline-derived CDR1 and CDR2 are KGHSH and LQKENI. The CDR3 DNA reads TGTGCCAGCCTACCTAGCGCAGGGATCCTCGGAAACACCATATATTTT. Protein: CASLPSAGILGNTIYF.

This sequence joins TRBV3-1 (or the pseudogene TRBV3-2) and TRBJ1-1; D is ambiguous. The CDR3 covers 14 residues. Trimming stripped 0 bases from V and 5 bases from J, with 10 bases between. CDR1 is LGHDT and CDR2 is YNNKEL in the germline V gene (reference sequence). The CDR3 region has the DNA TGTGCCAGCAGCCAAGATCAGAGCGGGACTGAAGCTTTCTTT. Protein sequence: CASSQDQSGTEAFF.

V gene TRBV6-5 combines with J gene TRBJ2-2, with D perhaps TRBD1 (5 bases). The CDR3 extends over 15 amino acids. V lost 4 bases to trimming and J lost 1 base, with 10 bases between them. Per the germline V gene, CDR1 is MNHEY and CDR2 is SVGAGI. The DNA of the CDR3 is TGTGCCAGCAGTTGGCGACAGAGGAACACCGGGGAGCTGTTTTTT. Protein sequence: CASSWRQRNTGELFF.

The rearrangement links TRBV19 to TRBJ1-1; D remains ambiguous. CDR1 LNHDA and CDR2 SQIVND come from the germline V gene (reference sequence). The CDR3 is made up of 13 amino acids. With 8 bases removed from V and 1 base from J, the gap between germline ends came to 11 bases. The CDR3 DNA reads as TGTGCCAGTTCCGAACAACCGAACACTGAAGCTTTCTTT. As protein: CASSEQPNTEAFF.

The chain joins TRBV6-5 to TRBJ1-5, with TRBD1 matching over 8 bases. Germline loops: CDR1 MNHEY, CDR2 SVGAGI. The CDR3 spans 13 residues. The J segment lost 8 bases and the V segment lost 4 bases, leaving 4 bases of the junction unmatched. The CDR3 is CASSSGGVKPQHF. CDR3 bases: TGTGCCAGCAGTTCAGGGGGCGTCAAGCCCCAGCATTTT.

This chain uses TRBV20-1 with TRBJ2-3, with D tentatively TRBD1 (5 bases). V was cut by 6 bases and J by 5 bases, with 9 bases left in between. Germline V gene sequence: CDR1 DFQATT, CDR2 SNEGSKA (reference sequence). This CDR3 contains 11 residues. The CDR3 sequence: CSADIKDTQYF. The CDR3 bases are TGCAGTGCGGACATTAAAGATACGCAGTATTTT.

J is TRBJ2-7 and V is TRBV6-5, with D unresolved. The CDR3 totals 15 residues. Germline assignment: CDR1 MNHEY and CDR2 SVGAGI. Trimming pared 4 bases from V and 0 bases from J, leaving 13 bases between. The CDR3 DNA follows: TGTGCCAGCAGTTTGGGCAGGCCGAACTCCTACGAGCAGTACTTC. As protein: CASSLGRPNSYEQYF.